This TCR beta chain was sequenced for a study of OX40 agonist ivuxolimab in advanced cancers. Study-wide findings and caveats: Partial responders receiving 0.1-3.0 mg/kg showed among the lowest clonal expansion.

In the case of this clone: Its antigen is not known.

This CDR3 region has 15 residues. The germline gives CDR1 SGHDN, CDR2 FVKESK. V gave up 4 bases and J gave up 4 bases, with 16 bases separating them. Sequencing was performed with immunoSEQ multiplex PCR; in TCRdb, only in-frame clones are kept and a portion is missing. The profile shows 55,000 to 80,000 clones, around 82% of them singletons. This sample comprised CD4+ or CD8+ T cells sorted from blood, obtained in a trial of the OX40 agonist ivuxolimab. The clonotype comes from an adult with an advanced solid tumor such as melanoma, head and neck, liver or kidney cancer. The chain links TRBV14 to TRBJ2-5; tentatively, D is TRBD1 or TRBD2 (6 bases each). The CDR3 bases are TGTGCCAGCAGCCTAGGGGGGTTGGTAGGAGAGACCCAGTACTTC. It translates to CASSLGGLVGETQYF. Variable domain in full (rest from reference TRBV14 and TRBJ2-5): EAGVTQFPSHSVIEKGQTVTLRCDPISGHDNLYWYRRVMGKEIKFLLHFVKESKQDESGMPNNRFLAERTGGTYSTLKVQPAELEDSGVYFCASSLGGLVGETQYFGPGTRLLVL.